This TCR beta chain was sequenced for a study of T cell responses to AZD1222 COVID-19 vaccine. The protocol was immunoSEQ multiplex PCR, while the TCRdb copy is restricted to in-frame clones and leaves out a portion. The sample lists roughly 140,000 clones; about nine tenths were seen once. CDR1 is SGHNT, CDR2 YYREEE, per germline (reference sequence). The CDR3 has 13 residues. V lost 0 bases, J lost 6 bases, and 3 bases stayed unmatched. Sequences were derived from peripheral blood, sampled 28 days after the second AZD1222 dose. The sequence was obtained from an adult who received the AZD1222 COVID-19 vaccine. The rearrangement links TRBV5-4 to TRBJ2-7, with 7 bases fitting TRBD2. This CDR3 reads CASSLVSSGEQYF. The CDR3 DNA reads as TGTGCCAGCAGCTTGGTGTCTAGCGGCGAGCAGTACTTC.